This T cell receptor beta chain was sequenced during a study of T cells after yellow fever vaccination. Findings and caveats of the study: Booster samples showed a return of most primary-vaccination clones (about 97% CD4, over 70% CD8).

The CDR3 loop spans 15 amino acids. Germline V gene sequence: CDR1 SGHRS, CDR2 YFSETQ. V was clipped by 7 bases and J by 4 bases; unmatched bases: 12. In regard to this clonotype: Its antigen remains unknown.

TCRdb itself ran the 5' RACE reads through MiXCR, one entry per CDR3 protein. The data show more than 450,000 distinct CDR3 sequences, just over 20% seen once. This rearrangement joins TRBV5-1 to TRBJ2-3; TRBD1 aligns across 7 bases. The sample in question was PBMCs, obtained approximately 20 days after the first yellow fever vaccination. The sequence derives from a man aged 18 to 30 who received the YFV17D yellow fever vaccine. CDR3 sequence: CASGASTGNPDTQYF. The DNA of the CDR3 is TGCGCCAGCGGGGCCTCGACAGGGAACCCAGATACGCAGTATTTT.